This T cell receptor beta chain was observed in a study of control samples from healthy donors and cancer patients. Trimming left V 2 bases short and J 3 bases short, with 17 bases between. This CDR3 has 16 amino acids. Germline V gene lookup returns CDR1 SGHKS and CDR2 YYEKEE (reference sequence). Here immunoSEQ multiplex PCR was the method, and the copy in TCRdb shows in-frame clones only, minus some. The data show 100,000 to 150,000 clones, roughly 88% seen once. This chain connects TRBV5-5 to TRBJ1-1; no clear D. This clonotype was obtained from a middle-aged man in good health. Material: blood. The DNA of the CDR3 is TGTGCCAGCAGCTTTGCGTGGCTAAGTAGGGACACTGAAGCTTTCTTT. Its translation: CASSFAWLSRDTEAFF.